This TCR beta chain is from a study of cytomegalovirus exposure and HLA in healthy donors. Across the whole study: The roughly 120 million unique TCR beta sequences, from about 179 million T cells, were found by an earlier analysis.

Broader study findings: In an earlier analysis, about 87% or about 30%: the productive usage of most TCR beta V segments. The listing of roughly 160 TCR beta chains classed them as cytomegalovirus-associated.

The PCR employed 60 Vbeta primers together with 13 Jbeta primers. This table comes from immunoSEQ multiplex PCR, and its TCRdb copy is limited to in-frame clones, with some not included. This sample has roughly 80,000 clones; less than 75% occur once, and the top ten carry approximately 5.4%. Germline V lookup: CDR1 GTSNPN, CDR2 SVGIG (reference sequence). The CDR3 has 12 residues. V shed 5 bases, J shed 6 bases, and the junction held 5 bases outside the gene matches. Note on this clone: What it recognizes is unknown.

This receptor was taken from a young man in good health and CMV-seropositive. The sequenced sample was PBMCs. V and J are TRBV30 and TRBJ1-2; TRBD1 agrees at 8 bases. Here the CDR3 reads CAWGQTGDGYTF. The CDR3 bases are TGTGCCTGGGGACAGACAGGGGATGGCTACACCTTC. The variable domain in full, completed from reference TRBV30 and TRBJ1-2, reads SQTIHQWPATLVQPVGSPLSLECTVEGTSNPNLYWYRQAAGRGLQLLFYSVGIGQISSEVPQNLSASRPQDRQFILSSKKLLLSDSGFYLCAWGQTGDGYTFGSGTRLTVV.